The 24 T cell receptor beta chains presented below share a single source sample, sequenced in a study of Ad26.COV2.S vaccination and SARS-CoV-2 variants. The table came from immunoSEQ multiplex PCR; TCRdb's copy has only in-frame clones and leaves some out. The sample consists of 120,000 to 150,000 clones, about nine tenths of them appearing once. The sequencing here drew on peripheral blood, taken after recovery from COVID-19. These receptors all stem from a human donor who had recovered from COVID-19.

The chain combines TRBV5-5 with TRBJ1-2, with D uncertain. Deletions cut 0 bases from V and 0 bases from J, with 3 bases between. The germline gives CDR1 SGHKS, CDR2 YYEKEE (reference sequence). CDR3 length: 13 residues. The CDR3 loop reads CASSLGTNYGYTF. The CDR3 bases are TGTGCCAGCAGCTTGGGGACTAACTATGGCTACACCTTC.

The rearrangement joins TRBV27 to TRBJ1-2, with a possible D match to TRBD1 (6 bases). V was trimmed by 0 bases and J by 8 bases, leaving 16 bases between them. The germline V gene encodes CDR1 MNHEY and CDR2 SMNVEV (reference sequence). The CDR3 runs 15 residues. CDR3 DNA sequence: TGTGCCAGCAGTTTATCGGTGGGGGGCCTCAACGGCTACACCTTC. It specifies CASSLSVGGLNGYTF.

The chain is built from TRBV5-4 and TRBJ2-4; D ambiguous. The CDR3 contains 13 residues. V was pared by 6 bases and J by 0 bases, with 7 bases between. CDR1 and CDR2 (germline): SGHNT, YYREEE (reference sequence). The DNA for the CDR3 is TGTGCCAGCACCCCGGAAGCCAAAAACATTCAGTACTTC. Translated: CASTPEAKNIQYF.

CDR3 sequence: CASSLEDTQYF. CDR3 DNA: TGTGCCAGCAGTTTAGAGGATACGCAGTATTTT. The rearrangement uses TRBV12-3 or TRBV12-4 and TRBJ2-3; D is unclear. Trimming pared 1 base from V and 6 bases from J, leaving 2 bases between. This CDR3 region has 11 residues.

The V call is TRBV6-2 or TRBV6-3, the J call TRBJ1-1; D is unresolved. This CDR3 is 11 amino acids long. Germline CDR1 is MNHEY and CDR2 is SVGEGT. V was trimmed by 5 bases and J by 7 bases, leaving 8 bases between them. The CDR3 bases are TGTGCCAGCAGTGTGGCAGGTGAAGCTTTCTTT. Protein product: CASSVAGEAFF.

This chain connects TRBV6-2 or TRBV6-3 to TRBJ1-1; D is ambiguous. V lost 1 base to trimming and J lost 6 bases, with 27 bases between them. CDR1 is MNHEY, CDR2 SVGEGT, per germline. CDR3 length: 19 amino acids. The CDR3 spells CASSYLASSTDPKTPEAFF. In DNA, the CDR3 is TGTGCCAGCAGTTACTTGGCATCCTCGACGGACCCCAAAACTCCTGAAGCTTTCTTT.

As DNA, the CDR3 is TGTGCCAGCAGCTTAGGGGTCGGGCATCTCACAGATACGCAGTATTTT. It codes for CASSLGVGHLTDTQYF. The V call is TRBV7-9, the J call TRBJ2-3; D not resolved. The V gene lost 1 base and the J gene lost 2 bases, with 13 bases spanning the gap. The germline CDR1 and CDR2 sequences are SEHNR and FQNEAQ (reference sequence). The CDR3 covers 16 residues.

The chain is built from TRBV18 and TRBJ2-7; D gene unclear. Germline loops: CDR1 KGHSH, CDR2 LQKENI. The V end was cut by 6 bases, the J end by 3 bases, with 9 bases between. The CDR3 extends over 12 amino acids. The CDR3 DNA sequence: TGTGCCAGCTCGGAAAATAGCTACGAGCAGTACTTC. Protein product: CASSENSYEQYF.

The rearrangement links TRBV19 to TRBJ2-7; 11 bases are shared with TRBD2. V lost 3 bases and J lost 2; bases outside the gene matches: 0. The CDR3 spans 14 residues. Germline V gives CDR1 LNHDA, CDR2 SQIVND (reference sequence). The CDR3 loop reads CASSMTSGAYEQYF. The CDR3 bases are TGTGCCAGTAGTATGACTAGCGGGGCCTACGAGCAGTACTTC.

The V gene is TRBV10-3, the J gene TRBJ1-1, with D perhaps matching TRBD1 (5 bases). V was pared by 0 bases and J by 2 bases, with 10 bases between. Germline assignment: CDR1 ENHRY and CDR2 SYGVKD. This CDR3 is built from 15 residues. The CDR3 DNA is TGTGCCATCAGTGAGTCGGAAGGGACCAACACTGAAGCTTTCTTT. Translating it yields CAISESEGTNTEAFF.

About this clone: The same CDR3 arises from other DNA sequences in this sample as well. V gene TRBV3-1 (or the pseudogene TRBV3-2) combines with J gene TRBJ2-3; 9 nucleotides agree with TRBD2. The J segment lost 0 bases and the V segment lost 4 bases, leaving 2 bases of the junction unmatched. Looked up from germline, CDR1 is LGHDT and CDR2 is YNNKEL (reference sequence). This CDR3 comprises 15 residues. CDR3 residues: CASSPTSGSTDTQYF. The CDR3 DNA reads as TGTGCCAGCAGCCCGACTAGCGGTAGCACAGATACGCAGTATTTT.

The chain's CDR3 is CASRGAQGVDEQFF. CDR3 sequence (DNA): TGTGCCAGCAGGGGAGCCCAGGGAGTGGACGAGCAGTTCTTC. The chain couples TRBV27 to TRBJ2-1, with D possibly called TRBD1 or TRBD2 (5 bases each). Trimming removed 6 bases from V and 10 bases from J, with 19 bases in between. Germline lookup yields CDR1 MNHEY and CDR2 SMNVEV (reference sequence). The CDR3 covers 14 residues.

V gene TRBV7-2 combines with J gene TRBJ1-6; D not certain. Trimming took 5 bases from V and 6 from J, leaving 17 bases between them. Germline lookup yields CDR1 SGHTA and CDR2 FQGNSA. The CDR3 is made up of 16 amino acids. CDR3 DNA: TGTGCCAGCAGCGAGCTAGTGGGGTCCCCTAATTCACCCCTCCACTTT. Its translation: CASSELVGSPNSPLHF.

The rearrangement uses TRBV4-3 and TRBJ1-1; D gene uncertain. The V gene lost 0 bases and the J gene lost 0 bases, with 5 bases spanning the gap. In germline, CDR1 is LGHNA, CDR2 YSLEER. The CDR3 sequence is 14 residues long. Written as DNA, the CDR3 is TGCGCCAGCAGCCAAGATGGGCTGAACACTGAAGCTTTCTTT. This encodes CASSQDGLNTEAFF.

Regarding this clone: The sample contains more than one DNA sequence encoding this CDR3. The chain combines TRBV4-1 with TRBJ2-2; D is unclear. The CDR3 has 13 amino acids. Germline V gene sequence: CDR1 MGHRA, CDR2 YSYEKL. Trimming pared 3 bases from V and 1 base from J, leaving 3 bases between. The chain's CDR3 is CASSHLNTGELFF. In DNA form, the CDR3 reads TGCGCCAGCAGCCACTTGAACACCGGGGAGCTGTTTTTT.

The CDR3 DNA follows: TGTGCCAGCAGTTATCCAGGGGGCTTTTCGGAGACCCAGTACTTC. Translation: CASSYPGGFSETQYF. The chain employs TRBV6-2 or TRBV6-3 and TRBJ2-5, with TRBD1 identical over 8 bases. Losses at the gene ends were 3 bases for V and 5 bases for J; bases not matched to a gene: 8. Germline lookup yields CDR1 MNHEY and CDR2 SVGEGT. The CDR3 totals 15 residues.

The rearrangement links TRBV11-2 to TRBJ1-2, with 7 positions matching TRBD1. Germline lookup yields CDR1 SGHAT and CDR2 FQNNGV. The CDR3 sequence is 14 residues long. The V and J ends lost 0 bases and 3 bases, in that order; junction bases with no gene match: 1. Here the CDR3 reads CASSLDGTDYGYTF. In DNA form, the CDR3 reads TGTGCCAGCAGCTTAGATGGGACAGACTATGGCTACACCTTC. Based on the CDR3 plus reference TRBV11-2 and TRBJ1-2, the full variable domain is EAGVAQSPRYKIIEKRQSVAFWCNPISGHATLYWYQQILGQGPKLLIQFQNNGVVDDSQLPKDRFSAERLKGVDSTLKIQPAKLEDSAVYLCASSLDGTDYGYTFGSGTRLTVV.

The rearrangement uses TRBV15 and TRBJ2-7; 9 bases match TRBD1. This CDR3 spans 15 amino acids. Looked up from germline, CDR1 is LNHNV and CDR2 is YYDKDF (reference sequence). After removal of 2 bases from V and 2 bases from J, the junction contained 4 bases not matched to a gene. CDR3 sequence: CATSRTRQGAYEQYF. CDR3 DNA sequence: TGTGCCACCAGCAGAACAAGACAGGGGGCCTACGAGCAGTACTTC.

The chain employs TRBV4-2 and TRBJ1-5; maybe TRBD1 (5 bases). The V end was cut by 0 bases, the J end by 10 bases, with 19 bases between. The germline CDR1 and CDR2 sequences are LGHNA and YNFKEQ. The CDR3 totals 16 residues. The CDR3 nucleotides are TGTGCCAGCAGCCAAGAGTTTCAGGGACTAGTGACTCCCCAGCATTTT. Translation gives CASSQEFQGLVTPQHF.

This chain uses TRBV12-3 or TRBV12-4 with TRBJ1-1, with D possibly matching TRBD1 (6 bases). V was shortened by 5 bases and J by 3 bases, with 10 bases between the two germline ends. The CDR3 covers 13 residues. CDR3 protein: CASSRQVDTEAFF. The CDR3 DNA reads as TGTGCCAGCAGTCGACAGGTCGACACTGAAGCTTTCTTT.

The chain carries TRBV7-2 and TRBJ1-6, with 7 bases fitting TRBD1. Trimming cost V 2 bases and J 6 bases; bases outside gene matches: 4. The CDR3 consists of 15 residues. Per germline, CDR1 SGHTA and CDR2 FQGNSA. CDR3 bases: TGTGCCAGCAGCTTAACAGGGGTCTCTAATTCACCCCTCCACTTT. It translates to CASSLTGVSNSPLHF. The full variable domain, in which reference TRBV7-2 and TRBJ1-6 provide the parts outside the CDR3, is GAGVSQSPSNKVTEKGKDVELRCDPISGHTALYWYRQSLGQGLEFLIYFQGNSAPDKSGLPSDRFSAERTGGSVSTLTIQRTQQEDSAVYLCASSLTGVSNSPLHFGNGTRLTVT.

The CDR3 protein is CASRETDNSPLHF. The CDR3 bases are TGTGCCAGTAGGGAGACAGACAATTCACCCCTCCACTTT. The chain recombines TRBV19 with TRBJ1-6; tentative D call: TRBD1 (5 bases). Germline lookup yields CDR1 LNHDA and CDR2 SQIVND (reference sequence). The V and J ends lost 6 bases and 7 bases respectively, with 10 bases between them. The CDR3 totals 13 residues.

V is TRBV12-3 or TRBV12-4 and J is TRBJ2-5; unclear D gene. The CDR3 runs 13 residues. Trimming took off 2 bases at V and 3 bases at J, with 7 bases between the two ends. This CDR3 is CASSLTGEETQYF. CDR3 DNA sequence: TGTGCCAGCAGTTTAACTGGAGAAGAGACCCAGTACTTC.

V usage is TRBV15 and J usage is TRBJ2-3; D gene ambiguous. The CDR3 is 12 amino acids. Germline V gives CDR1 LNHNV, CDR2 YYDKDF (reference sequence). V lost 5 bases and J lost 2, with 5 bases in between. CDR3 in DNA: TGTGCCACCAGCCCCTCCACAGATACGCAGTATTTT. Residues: CATSPSTDTQYF.